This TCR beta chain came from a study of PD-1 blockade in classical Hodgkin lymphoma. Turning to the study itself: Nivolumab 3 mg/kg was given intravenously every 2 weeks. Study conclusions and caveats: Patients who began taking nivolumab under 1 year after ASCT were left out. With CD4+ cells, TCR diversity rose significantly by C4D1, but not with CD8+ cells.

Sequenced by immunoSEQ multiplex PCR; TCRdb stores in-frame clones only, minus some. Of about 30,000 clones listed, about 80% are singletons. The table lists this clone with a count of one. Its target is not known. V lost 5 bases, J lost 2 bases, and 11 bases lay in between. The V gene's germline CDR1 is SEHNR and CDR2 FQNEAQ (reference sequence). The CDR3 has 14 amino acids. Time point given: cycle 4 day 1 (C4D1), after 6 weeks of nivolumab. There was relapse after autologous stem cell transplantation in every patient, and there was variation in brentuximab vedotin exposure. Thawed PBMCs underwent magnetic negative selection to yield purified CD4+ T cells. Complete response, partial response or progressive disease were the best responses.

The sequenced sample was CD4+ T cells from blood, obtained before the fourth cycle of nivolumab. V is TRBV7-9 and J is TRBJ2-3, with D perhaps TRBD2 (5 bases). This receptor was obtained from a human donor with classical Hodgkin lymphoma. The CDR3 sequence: CASSPGSNTDTQYF. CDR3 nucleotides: TGTGCCAGCAGCCCTGGGAGTAACACAGATACGCAGTATTTT.